This T cell receptor beta chain was captured by sequencing in a study of CD8 T cells in ankylosing spondylitis. The germline V gene has CDR1 DFQATT and CDR2 SNEGSKA (reference sequence). The CDR3 extends over 13 amino acids. Germline trimming cut 6 bases from V and 5 bases from J; bases unmatched to any gene: 10. This clonotype has ten or more counts. TCRdb reprocessed the 5' RACE reads with MiXCR, giving one entry per CDR3 protein. The sample has fewer than 80,000 distinct CDR3 sequences; approximately 5.3% are singletons. Sequenced sample: blood, either unsorted or a sorted T cell fraction (not recorded which). The chain has TRBV20-1 and TRBJ2-7; 7 nucleotides align to TRBD1. The clonotype originates from a male donor with ankylosing spondylitis or in good health (not recorded which). The CDR3 is CSALLGQPDEQYF. DNA of the CDR3: TGCAGTGCCCTGCTGGGACAGCCTGACGAGCAGTACTTC.